Reported below is one TCR beta chain. The data originate from a study of T-cell reconstitution after alpha-beta-depleted transplantation in children. V shed 3 bases and J 9 bases; nucleotides not matched to a gene: 7. The CDR3 sequence is 14 residues long. Unique molecular identifiers were incorporated during preparation of the TCRbeta library. TCRdb called the PCR reads again in MiXCR, with one record for every CDR3 protein. The profile covers about 1,000,000 distinct CDR3 sequences, with roughly 31% appearing a single time and over 25% taken by the ten largest. J is TRBJ2-1 and V is TRBV12-3 or TRBV12-4; TRBD1 matches 8 bases. The clonotype originates from a boy under two years old who had a stem cell transplant for SCID, so the T cells may come from the graft donor. This sample comprised PBMCs, mostly from graft donor cells, obtained 360 days after TCRalphabeta/CD19-depleted stem cell transplant. The CDR3 DNA is TGTGCCAGCAGTTTCGCCAGGGGGCACGGTGAGCAGTTCTTC. Its protein product is CASSFARGHGEQFF.